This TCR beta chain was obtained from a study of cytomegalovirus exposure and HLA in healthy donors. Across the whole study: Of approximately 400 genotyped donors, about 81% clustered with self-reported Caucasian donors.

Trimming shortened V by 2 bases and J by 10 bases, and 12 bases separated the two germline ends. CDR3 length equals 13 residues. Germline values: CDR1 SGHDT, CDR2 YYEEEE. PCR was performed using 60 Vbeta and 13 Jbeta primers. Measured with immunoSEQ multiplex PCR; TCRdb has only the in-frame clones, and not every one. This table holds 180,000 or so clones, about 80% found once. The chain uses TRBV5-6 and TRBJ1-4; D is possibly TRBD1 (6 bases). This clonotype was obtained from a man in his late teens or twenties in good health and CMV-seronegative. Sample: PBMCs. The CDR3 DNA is TGTGCCAGCAGCTTCCGAGGGGGTCGAAAACTGTTTTTT. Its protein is CASSFRGGRKLFF.